This TCR beta chain was retrieved from a study of early T cells in non-severe SARS-CoV-2 infection. Study outcomes and limitations: Reliance on VDJdb matching favored anti-spike CD8 responses; private and CD4 specificities were missed.

This CDR3 spans 12 amino acids. Germline V gene sequence: CDR1 LGHDT, CDR2 YNNKEL (reference sequence). The V end lost 0 bases, the J end lost 7 bases, and 4 bases lay between the germline ends. Note on this clonotype: Its target is not known.

TCRdb used MiXCR to reprocess the 5' RACE reads, holding one entry per CDR3 protein. This table holds about 60,000 distinct CDR3 sequences, 10% to 15% found once. Sequencing was done on a sample of whole blood. The chain uses TRBV3-1 and TRBJ2-1; D not resolved. The source of this sequence is an adult who was a healthcare worker with PCR-confirmed SARS-CoV-2 infection or an uninfected control (not recorded which). The CDR3 loop is CASSQDANEQFF. CDR3 nucleotides: TGTGCCAGCAGCCAAGATGCTAATGAGCAGTTCTTC.